The present entry profiles one T cell receptor (beta chain) with its context. The antigen is unknown. A much larger clone differs from this one at a single base, so this may be a read error. Germline V gene data show CDR1 as SGHTA and CDR2 as FQGNSA. CDR3 size: 14 residues. In TCRdb, the reads were re-called with MiXCR into one record per CDR3 protein. The sample holds around 710,000 distinct CDR3 sequences; about 28% are singletons and the top ten take about 12%. The data were obtained in a study of T cell repertoires in cytomegalovirus infection. The sample in question was cultured CD8+ T cells from PBMCs, obtained from culture after CMV antigen stimulation. The source of this sequence is a human donor in good health (CMV status not recorded). Some clones in this sample may be carry-over from other donors' samples. The J gene is TRBJ2-4, the V gene TRBV7-2; D is perhaps TRBD2 (5 bases). This chain's CDR3 is CASSLGDGENIQHF. CDR3 in DNA: TGTGCCAGCAGCTTAGGAGACGGGGAAAACATTCAGCACTTC. Filled out from reference TRBV7-2 and TRBJ2-4, the complete variable domain reads GAGVSQSPSNKVTEKGKDVELRCDPISGHTALYWYRQSLGQGLEFLIYFQGNSAPDKSGLPSDRFSAERTGGSVSTLTIQRTQQEDSAVYLCASSLGDGENIQHFGAGTRLSVL.